The 22 T cell receptor beta chains below all came from one sample that was sequenced in a study of neurological immune-mediated disorders. TCRdb re-called the 5' RACE reads with MiXCR, one entry per CDR3 protein. The sample includes over 15,000 distinct CDR3 sequences, roughly 9% of them seen just once. Sequences were obtained from CD8+ T cells from blood. The origin of the receptors is a man between 50 and 59 years old in good health.

This clonotype was detected ten times or more. The chain recombines TRBV20-1 with TRBJ2-1; 8 bases agree with TRBD2. This CDR3 is built from 14 residues. With 3 bases clipped from V and 8 bases from J, the junction kept 9 bases outside the gene matches. CDR1 is DFQATT, CDR2 SNEGSKA, per germline (reference sequence). CDR3 DNA sequence: TGCAGTGCTAGGTCCGGGCGGGAGGTGCATGAGCAGTTCTTC. Protein product: CSARSGREVHEQFF.

This clonotype showed up many times. The chain recombines TRBV20-1 with TRBJ2-7; the D gene is possibly TRBD1 (5 bases). The CDR3 sequence is 14 residues long. Germline V gene sequence: CDR1 DFQATT, CDR2 SNEGSKA (reference sequence). Trimming took 2 bases from V and 6 from J, leaving 17 bases between them. The CDR3 bases are TGCAGTGCTAGAATCCCCAGGGCTGCGTCCGAGCAGTACTTC. It encodes CSARIPRAASEQYF.

This clonotype was detected many times. The genes are TRBV13 and TRBJ1-1; maybe TRBD1 (5 bases). The CDR3 is made up of 15 amino acids. The V and J ends lost 2 bases and 7 bases respectively, with 17 bases between them. Germline V gene data show CDR1 as PRHDT and CDR2 as FYEKMQ (reference sequence). This CDR3 is CASSLRGALRNEAFF. The DNA for the CDR3 is TGTGCCAGCAGCTTAAGGGGCGCGCTACGTAATGAAGCTTTCTTT.

A few counts support this clonotype. This chain uses TRBV28 with TRBJ2-5; D is undetermined. Trimming left V 4 bases short and J 5 bases short, with 8 bases between. The CDR3 runs 12 residues. Germline lookup yields CDR1 MDHEN and CDR2 SYDVKM. DNA for the CDR3: TGTGCCAGCAGTTCGGTGGGGGAGACCCAGTACTTC. Its translation: CASSSVGETQYF.

Ten or more counts support this clonotype. V is TRBV6-2 or TRBV6-3 and J is TRBJ1-6, with D unclear. Trimming shortened V by 11 bases and J by 8 bases, and 10 bases separated the two germline ends. The germline gives CDR1 MNHEY, CDR2 SVGEGT. The length of the CDR3 is 11 residues. The CDR3 DNA sequence: TGTGCCCGACGGGTTGATTCACCCCTCCACTTT. Translating gives CARRVDSPLHF.

This clonotype was counted ten times or more. V is TRBV30 and J is TRBJ2-7; TRBD1 matches 7 bases. This CDR3 region has 13 residues. Looked up from germline, CDR1 is GTSNPN and CDR2 is SVGIG (reference sequence). V lost 4 bases, J lost 0 bases, and 3 bases stayed unmatched. This CDR3 is CAWTGGSSYEQYF. For the CDR3, the DNA is TGTGCCTGGACAGGGGGATCCTCCTACGAGCAGTACTTC.

This clonotype was recorded many times. The V gene is TRBV10-2, the J gene TRBJ1-1; 7 bases fit TRBD1. This CDR3 spans 12 amino acids. Germline V gene data show CDR1 as WSHSY and CDR2 as SAAADI. V shed 6 bases and J 8 bases; nucleotides not matched to a gene: 6. This CDR3 reads CASSYRGLEAFF. The CDR3 DNA is TGCGCCAGCAGCTACAGGGGTTTAGAAGCTTTCTTT.

This clonotype has a count of ten or more. V and J are TRBV7-2 and TRBJ2-2; D unresolved. V lost 2 bases to trimming and J lost 5 bases, with 15 bases between them. Germline V gives CDR1 SGHTA, CDR2 FQGNSA. This CDR3 spans 16 amino acids. In DNA, the CDR3 is TGTGCCAGCAGCTTAATCTGGGCAGTCTCAACCGGGGAGCTGTTTTTT. Amino acids: CASSLIWAVSTGELFF.

CDR3 sequence reads: CASSADRLHEQYF. CDR3 DNA: TGTGCCAGCAGCGCGGACAGGCTCCACGAGCAGTACTTC. V gene TRBV5-4 combines with J gene TRBJ2-7, with 7 bases that match TRBD1. The V gene end was trimmed by 4 bases and the J gene end by 5 bases; junction bases not matched to a gene: 6. Germline-derived CDR1 and CDR2 are SGHNT and YYREEE (reference sequence). The length of the CDR3 is 13 residues.

This clonotype was recorded at least ten times. The chain employs TRBV28 and TRBJ2-5, with D maybe TRBD1 (6 bases). This CDR3 is 14 amino acids long. From germline, CDR1 is MDHEN and CDR2 SYDVKM. The V and J ends lost 6 bases and 4 bases respectively, with 15 bases between them. The CDR3: CASSPTGLGETQYF. In DNA, the CDR3 is TGTGCCAGCAGCCCCACAGGGCTGGGAGAGACCCAGTACTTC.

In its sample, this clonotype was seen many times. The chain is built from TRBV29-1 and TRBJ2-5; 7 bases map to TRBD1. Germline CDR1 and CDR2: SQVTM and ANQGSEA. The V and J ends lost 3 bases and 6 bases, in that order; junction bases with no gene match: 10. The CDR3 contains 14 residues. CDR3 protein: CSVEKGASGKTQYF. The CDR3 bases are TGCAGCGTTGAGAAGGGGGCCAGTGGAAAGACCCAGTACTTC. Combining the CDR3 with reference TRBV29-1 and TRBJ2-5 gives the whole variable domain SAVISQKPSRDICQRGTSLTIQCQVDSQVTMMFWYRQQPGQSLTLIATANQGSEATYESGFVIDKFPISRPNLTFSTLTVSNMSPEDSSIYLCSVEKGASGKTQYFGPGTRLLVL.

This clonotype was detected a few times. This may stem from a read error, because a much larger clone lies one nucleotide away. The V call is TRBV20-1, the J call TRBJ2-1, with D maybe TRBD2 (5 bases). V dropped 4 bases and J dropped 10 bases, with 29 bases sitting between them. The CDR3 consists of 17 residues. Germline V lookup: CDR1 DFQATT, CDR2 SNEGSKA (reference sequence). DNA of the CDR3: TGCAGTGCTAAGTGTAGCGACTTTGGGCACAGCTCCTACGAGCAGTTCTTC. It codes for CSAKCSDFGHSSYEQFF.

This clonotype was counted ten times or more. This chain connects TRBV14 to TRBJ2-2; D gene ambiguous. Germline V gene lookup returns CDR1 SGHDN and CDR2 FVKESK. The CDR3 contains 17 residues. V gave up 0 bases and J gave up 2 bases, with 13 bases separating them. The chain's CDR3 is CASSQDSLAANTGELFF. DNA for the CDR3: TGTGCCAGCAGCCAAGATAGTCTCGCGGCCAACACCGGGGAGCTGTTTTTT.

This clonotype was seen ten or more times. CDR3 DNA: TGTGCCAGCAGCCCTCCGGGACTAAGCCACGAGCAGTACTTC. This gives the protein CASSPPGLSHEQYF. The chain combines TRBV14 with TRBJ2-7; the match to TRBD2 covers 7 bases. CDR1 SGHDN and CDR2 FVKESK come from the germline V gene. The CDR3 consists of 14 residues. V lost 4 bases to trimming and J lost 5 bases; unmatched junction nucleotides: 8. The full variable domain, with the rest looked up from reference TRBV14 and TRBJ2-7, is EAGVTQFPSHSVIEKGQTVTLRCDPISGHDNLYWYRRVMGKEIKFLLHFVKESKQDESGMPNNRFLAERTGGTYSTLKVQPAELEDSGVYFCASSPPGLSHEQYFGPGTRLTVT.

In this sample, this clonotype turned up many times. The V gene is TRBV19, the J gene TRBJ1-1; TRBD1 aligns across 7 bases. V was clipped by 5 bases and J by 6 bases; unmatched bases: 9. The CDR3 is 14 residues long. CDR1 is LNHDA and CDR2 is SQIVND in the germline V gene (reference sequence). The CDR3 DNA reads TGTGCCAGTAGTTCGACAGGGTTGTGGGCTGAAGCTTTCTTT. It translates to CASSSTGLWAEAFF. The full variable domain, its missing parts supplied by reference TRBV19 and TRBJ1-1, is DGGITQSPKYLFRKEGQNVTLSCEQNLNHDAMYWYRQDPGQGLRLIYYSQIVNDFQKGDIAEGYSVSREKKESFPLTVTSAQKNPTAFYLCASSSTGLWAEAFFGQGTRLTVV.

This clonotype has ten or more counts. V is TRBV7-8 and J is TRBJ2-3; no firm D call. Trimming took off 5 bases at V and 3 bases at J, with 12 bases between the two ends. The CDR3 has 14 amino acids. Germline V gene lookup returns CDR1 SGHVS and CDR2 FQNEAQ. CDR3: CASSLPRVTDTQYF. The CDR3 DNA reads TGTGCCAGCAGCCTCCCGCGTGTTACAGATACGCAGTATTTT.

This clonotype was counted ten times or more. V usage is TRBV20-1 and J usage is TRBJ2-3; 11 bases align to TRBD2. Trimming took 1 base from V and 5 from J; bases not matched to a gene: 11. Germline V CDR1 and CDR2: DFQATT, SNEGSKA (reference sequence). The CDR3 is 17 amino acids. The CDR3 region has the DNA TGCAGTGCTAGAGCGGGGACTAGCGGTCCCCCGGGAGATACGCAGTATTTT. Translation gives CSARAGTSGPPGDTQYF.

This clonotype was found many times. The V call is TRBV7-9, the J call TRBJ1-5; D is unresolved. The V gene's germline CDR1 is SEHNR and CDR2 FQNEAQ (reference sequence). This CDR3 is built from 12 residues. V was clipped by 1 base and J by 5 bases, with 3 bases between them. CDR3 amino acids: CASSLGDQPQHF. The DNA for the CDR3 is TGTGCCAGCAGCTTAGGCGATCAGCCCCAGCATTTT. The whole variable domain, filled in from reference TRBV7-9 and TRBJ1-5, reads DTGVSQNPRHKITKRGQNVTFRCDPISEHNRLYWYRQTLGQGPEFLTYFQNEAQLEKSRLLSDRFSAERPKGSFSTLEIQRTEQGDSAMYLCASSLGDQPQHFGDGTRLSIL.

Details on this clonotype: A read error may be the cause here, since a much bigger clone is one base away. The chain recombines TRBV30 with TRBJ2-1; D is uncertain. The CDR3 totals 11 residues. Looked up from germline, CDR1 is GTSNPN and CDR2 is SVGIG (reference sequence). Trimming shortened V by 0 bases and J by 12 bases, and 9 bases separated the two germline ends. Here the CDR3 DNA reads TGTGCCTGGAGTGTTACTCCCGCGCAGTTCTTC. It is translated as CAWSVTPAQFF.

This clonotype was detected ten times or more. The chain employs TRBV6-5 and TRBJ1-1, with D perhaps matching TRBD1 (6 bases). V gave up 5 bases and J gave up 2 bases, with 21 bases separating them. This CDR3 contains 17 residues. Per the germline V gene, CDR1 is MNHEY and CDR2 is SVGAGI. As DNA, the CDR3 is TGTGCCAGCAGTCACGACCGACCCAGGGGACCTAACACTGAAGCTTTCTTT. This translates into CASSHDRPRGPNTEAFF.

This clonotype was seen repeatedly, ten times or more. The V gene is TRBV10-3, the J gene TRBJ1-1; D is ambiguous. V shed 0 bases and J shed 5 bases, with 7 bases lying between them. From germline, CDR1 is ENHRY and CDR2 SYGVKD. This CDR3 region has 13 residues. CDR3 protein: CAISESTGTEAFF. The DNA of the CDR3 is TGTGCCATCAGTGAGTCGACCGGTACTGAAGCTTTCTTT.

The table lists this clonotype with a few counts. This rearrangement joins TRBV5-4 to TRBJ1-5; D is undetermined. The V end lost 0 bases, the J end lost 5 bases, and 9 bases lay between the germline ends. This CDR3 region has 14 residues. Germline V CDR1 and CDR2: SGHNT, YYREEE (reference sequence). CDR3 sequence reads: CASSLGPVDQPQHF. CDR3 sequence (DNA): TGTGCCAGCAGCTTGGGACCAGTAGATCAGCCCCAGCATTTT.